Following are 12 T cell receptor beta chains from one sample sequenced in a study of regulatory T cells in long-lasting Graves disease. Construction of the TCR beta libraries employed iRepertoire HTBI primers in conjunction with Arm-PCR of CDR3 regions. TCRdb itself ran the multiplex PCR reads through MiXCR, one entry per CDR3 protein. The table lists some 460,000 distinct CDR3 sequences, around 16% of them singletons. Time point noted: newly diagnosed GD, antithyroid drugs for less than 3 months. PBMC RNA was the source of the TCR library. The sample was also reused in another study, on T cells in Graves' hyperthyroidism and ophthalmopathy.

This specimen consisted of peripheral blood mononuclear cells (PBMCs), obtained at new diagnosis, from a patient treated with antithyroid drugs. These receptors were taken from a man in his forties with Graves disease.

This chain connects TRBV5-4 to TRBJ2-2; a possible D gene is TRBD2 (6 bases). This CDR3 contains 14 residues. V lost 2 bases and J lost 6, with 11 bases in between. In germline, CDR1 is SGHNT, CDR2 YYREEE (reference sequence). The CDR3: CASSFGTGAGELFF. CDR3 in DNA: TGTGCCAGCAGCTTCGGGACTGGGGCCGGGGAGCTGTTTTTT. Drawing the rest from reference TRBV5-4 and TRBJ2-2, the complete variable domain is ETGVTQSPTHLIKTRGQQVTLRCSSQSGHNTVSWYQQALGQGPQFIFQYYREEENGRGNFPPRFSGLQFPNYSSELNVNALELDDSALYLCASSFGTGAGELFFGEGSRLTVL.

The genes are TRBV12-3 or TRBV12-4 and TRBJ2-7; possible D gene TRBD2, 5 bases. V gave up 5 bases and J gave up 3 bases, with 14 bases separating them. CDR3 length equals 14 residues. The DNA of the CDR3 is TGTGCCAGCAGTCGGACGGGGTGGTACTACGAGCAGTACTTC. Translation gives CASSRTGWYYEQYF.

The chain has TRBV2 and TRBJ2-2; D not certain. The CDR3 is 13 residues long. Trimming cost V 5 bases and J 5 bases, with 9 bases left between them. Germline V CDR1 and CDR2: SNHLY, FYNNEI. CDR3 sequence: CASSYHWTGELFF. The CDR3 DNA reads TGTGCCAGCAGTTACCACTGGACCGGGGAGCTGTTTTTT.

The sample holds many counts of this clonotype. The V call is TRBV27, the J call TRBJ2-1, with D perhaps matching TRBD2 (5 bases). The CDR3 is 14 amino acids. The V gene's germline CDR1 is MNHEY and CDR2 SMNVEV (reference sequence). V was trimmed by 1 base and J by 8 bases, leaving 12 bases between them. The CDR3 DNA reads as TGTGCCAGCAGTTTATGGGCGGGCCGCGATGAGCAGTTCTTC. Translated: CASSLWAGRDEQFF.

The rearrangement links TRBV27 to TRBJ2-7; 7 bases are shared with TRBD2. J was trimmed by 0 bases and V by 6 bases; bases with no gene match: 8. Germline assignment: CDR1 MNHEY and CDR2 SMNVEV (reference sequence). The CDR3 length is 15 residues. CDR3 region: CASSRSGASSYEQYF. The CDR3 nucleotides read TGTGCCAGCAGCCGCAGCGGGGCTAGCTCCTACGAGCAGTACTTC.

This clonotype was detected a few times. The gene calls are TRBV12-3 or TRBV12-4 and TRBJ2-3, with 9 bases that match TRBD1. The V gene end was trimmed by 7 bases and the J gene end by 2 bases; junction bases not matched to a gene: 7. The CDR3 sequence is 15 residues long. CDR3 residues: CASTPGQGPTDTQYF. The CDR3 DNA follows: TGTGCCAGCACCCCGGGACAGGGCCCCACAGATACGCAGTATTTT.

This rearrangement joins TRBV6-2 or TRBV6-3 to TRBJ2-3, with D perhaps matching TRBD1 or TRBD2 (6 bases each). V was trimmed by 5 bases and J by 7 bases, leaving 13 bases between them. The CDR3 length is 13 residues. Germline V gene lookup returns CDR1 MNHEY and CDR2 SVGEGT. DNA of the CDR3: TGTGCCAGCAGTGAAGGAGGGGGATATACGCAGTATTTT. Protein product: CASSEGGGYTQYF.

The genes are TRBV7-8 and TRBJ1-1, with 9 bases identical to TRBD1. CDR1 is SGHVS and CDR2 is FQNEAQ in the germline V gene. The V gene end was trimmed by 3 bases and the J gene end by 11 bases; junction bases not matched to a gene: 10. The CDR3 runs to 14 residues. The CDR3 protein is CASSLGRTGEIAFF. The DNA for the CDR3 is TGTGCCAGCAGCTTGGGCCGGACAGGGGAGATTGCTTTCTTT.

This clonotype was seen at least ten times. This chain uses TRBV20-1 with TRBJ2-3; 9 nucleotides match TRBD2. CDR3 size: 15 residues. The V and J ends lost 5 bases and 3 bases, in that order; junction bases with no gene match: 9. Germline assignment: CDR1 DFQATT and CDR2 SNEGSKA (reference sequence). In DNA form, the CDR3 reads TGCAGTGCTGGGGGACTAGCATTGGGAACAGATACGCAGTATTTT. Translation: CSAGGLALGTDTQYF.

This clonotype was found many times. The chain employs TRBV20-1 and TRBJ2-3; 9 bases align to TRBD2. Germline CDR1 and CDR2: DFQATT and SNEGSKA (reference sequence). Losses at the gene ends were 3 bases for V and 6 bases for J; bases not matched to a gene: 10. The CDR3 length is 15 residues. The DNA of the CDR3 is TGCAGTGCTAGTACTCCGGGACTAGCATCTGATACGCAGTATTTT. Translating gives CSASTPGLASDTQYF.

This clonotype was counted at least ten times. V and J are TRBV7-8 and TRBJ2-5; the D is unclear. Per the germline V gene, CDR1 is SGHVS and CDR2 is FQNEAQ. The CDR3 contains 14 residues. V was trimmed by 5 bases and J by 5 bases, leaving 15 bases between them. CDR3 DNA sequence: TGTGCCAGCAGCGCGGCCTTGAAACGGGAGACCCAGTACTTC. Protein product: CASSAALKRETQYF.

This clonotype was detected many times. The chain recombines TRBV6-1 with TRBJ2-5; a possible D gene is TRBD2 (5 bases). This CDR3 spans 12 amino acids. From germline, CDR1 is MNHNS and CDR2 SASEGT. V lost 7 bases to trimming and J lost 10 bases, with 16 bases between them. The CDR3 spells CASNLPDSDQYF. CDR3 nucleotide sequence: TGTGCCAGCAATCTACCGGACTCGGACCAGTACTTC.